This note documents a single T cell receptor (beta chain) sequence. Its specific antigen is unknown. Per-base qualities were not stored, and no clone one base away is much larger. TCR CDR3 regions were amplified from genomic DNA by multiplex PCR using the deep immunoSEQ assay. Genomic DNA extracted from each cell subset was distributed evenly over all wells of several immunoSEQ 96-well plates, and each plate served as one replicate. For sorted subsets, roughly 0.2 ug genomic DNA, equal to 30,000 or so T cell genomes, was loaded into each replicate PCR. Purified libraries were quantified with a Qubit 3.0 fluorometer, sized on a Bioanalyzer 2100, and re-quantified with the KAPA Library Quantification kit. Every immunoSEQ 96-well plate was sequenced on a separate single-read 150-cycle Illumina NextSeq 550 flow cell. In the source study's methods: Because the immunoSEQ output held only junctional sequences and lacked quality scores, the filtering could not match the filtering applied to full-length reads. Sequences were annotated with PyIR, a Python wrapper for IgBLAST v1.9, and V/J genes and CDR3 were assigned using IMGT germline references. Reads were filtered out if the reads had weak V/J assignments (E-value above 1e-6), no CDR3, stop codons, out-of-frame junctions, or ambiguous translated residues. A V3J clonotype was defined by an identical inferred V gene, J gene, and CDR3 amino acid sequence. The percentage overlap between two repertoires was calculated by dividing the number of shared unique clonotypes by the size of the smaller repertoire. Repertoire richness was assessed with RTK rarefaction, the Chao1 estimator, and Recon v2.1 estimates of unobserved clonotypes. Generation probabilities were computed with OLGA for all TCRbeta clonotypes obtained by the gDNA method from several donors. TCRdb obtained this table from immuneACCESS and retained in-frame rearrangements with V and J assigned. These tables miss some clones; where compared with another copy, unresolved V genes account for less than half of the shortfall, and the remainder is unexplained. The V and J calls and clone size come from that table; D and trimming were worked out from the DNA. Within this sample are around 700,000 clones, with about 90% of them counted one time only. The top ten constitute more than 20% of the sample.

For the CD8 naive samples, CD45RO-negative cells were positively selected for CCR7, yielding a CD45RA+CCR7+ population from which TemRA cells were excluded. The donors were healthy, HIV-negative adults with no recently reported acute infections or vaccinations. Every donor was a Caucasian adult residing in Nashville, Tennessee, USA. After blood collection by leukapheresis, PBMCs were isolated using Ficoll-Histopaque density gradient centrifugation and then cryopreserved in the vapor phase of liquid nitrogen. Analytical flow cytometry was used to check the purity and quantity of every magnetically sorted T cell population. From each sorted fraction, genomic DNA was isolated and quantified by UV absorbance on a Nanodrop 2000c. The sample belongs to a study of shared clonotypes between healthy human individuals (dated by TCRdb to about 2020). For context, the study as a whole: The cohort included a few men and a couple of women between 18 and 49 years of age. For each donor, three plates each were used for CD4 naive and CD4 memory, two plates were used for CD8 naive, and one plate was used for CD8 memory. Blood TCR repertoires of five healthy adults were deeply sequenced to estimate repertoire size and the extent of clonotype sharing between individuals. To increase sequencing depth and limit assay-specific biases, TCR repertoire library preparation and sequencing were carried out by different laboratories using diverse techniques. Per donor, leukapheresis produced somewhere between about 0.85 and 10 billion PBMCs.

The germline V gene (reference sequence) yields SGHAT for CDR1 and FQDESV for CDR2. There are 16 amino acids in the CDR3, from cysteine to phenylalanine inclusive. The kept DNA is CDR3 alone, 48 bases in frame from the first base. Germline trimming: 1 base from V, 1 base from J; junction bases outside gene matches: 5. Results and caveats for the whole study, not just this receptor: Only blood was sampled, and tissue TCR repertoires likely differ from those in blood. When a few donors were compared, the shared fraction of clonotypes was around 5% for naive CD4, 3.5% to 4% for naive CD8, more than 2% for memory CD4, and less than 0.45% for memory CD8. The genetic and exposure-history diversity represented was limited by the small number of donors. Even with the large sequencing depth, rarefaction of the sorted-subset datasets indicated that sequencing was incomplete. Estimated clonotype richness was generally larger for naive than for memory subsets. Higher generation probabilities were observed for clonotypes shared by all four sorted-subset donors than for non-shared clonotypes. Pairwise subsampling led to the expectation that sequencing depth would affect the degree of clonotype sharing among donors.

The sequence is built from TRBV11-1 and TRBJ2-7, and 9 junction bases match TRBD1. The source material was naive CD8+ T cells sorted from blood. Taken with the paper, the label for cell subset or site translates to: CD45RA+CCR7+. The source of this sequence is a young man in good health. This receptor carries the CDR3 CASSLGRTGVSYEQYF. Here is the DNA: TGTGCCAGCAGCTTAGGACGGACAGGGGTATCCTACGAGCAGTACTTC. The CDR3, completed at both ends by the reference TRBV11-1 and TRBJ2-7 genes, gives the full variable domain EAEVAQSPRYKITEKSQAVAFWCDPISGHATLYWYRQILGQGPELLVQFQDESVVDDSQLPKDRFSAERLKGVDSTLKIQPAELGDSAMYLCASSLGRTGVSYEQYFGPGTRLTVT.